These T cell receptor beta chains were read from a single sample in a study of shared clonotypes between healthy human individuals. Clones were read by immunoSEQ multiplex PCR, and TCRdb kept only the in-frame ones, dropping some. The sample has roughly 1.5 million clones, roughly 98% seen once. Sequencing input: naive CD4+ T cells sorted from blood. The receptors shown here come from a man younger than 40 in good health. Each CDR3 is given with its conserved first and last residue. A D gene is named only where the DNA matches it firmly. The size entry is marked missing in some rows and otherwise reads once, few, many or a size class.

d_call,v_call,clone_size,j_call,cdr3_aa,cdr3_nt
NA,TRBV4-1,once,TRBJ2-2,CASSQRGGAAGELFF,TGCGCCAGCAGCCAAAGAGGCGGAGCGGCCGGGGAGCTGTTTTTT
TRBD1,TRBV28,NA,TRBJ1-2,CASSANRDRLYGYTF,TGTGCCAGCAGTGCCAACCGGGACAGACTATATGGCTACACCTTC
NA,TRBV15,NA,TRBJ1-5,CATSTHGSSNQPQHF,TGTGCCACCAGCACCCACGGATCCAGCAATCAGCCCCAGCATTTT
TRBD1,TRBV13,NA,TRBJ2-2,CASSLIPRQGNTGELFF,TGTGCCAGCAGCTTAATTCCCCGACAGGGGAACACCGGGGAGCTGTTTTTT
TRBD2,TRBV10-2,NA,TRBJ2-7,CASQTAGAPPGGEQYF,TGCGCCAGCCAAACAGCGGGAGCTCCCCCCGGGGGCGAGCAGTACTTC
TRBD1,TRBV5-1,NA,TRBJ2-1,CASSPATGQSNNEQFF,TGCGCCAGCAGCCCGGCTACGGGACAGTCTAACAATGAGCAGTTCTTC
NA,TRBV19,NA,TRBJ2-2,CATTENTGELFF,TGTGCCACGACTGAGAACACCGGGGAGCTGTTTTTT
TRBD1,TRBV6-1,NA,TRBJ2-5,CASRTGIPETQYF,TGTGCCAGCAGGACAGGGATCCCAGAGACCCAGTACTTC
TRBD1,TRBV29-1,NA,TRBJ2-3,CSVKYRGLKLGLDTQYF,TGCAGCGTTAAATACAGGGGTTTGAAACTAGGGCTAGATACGCAGTATTTT
NA,TRBV6-5,NA,TRBJ2-7,CASSYVGREQYF,TGTGCCAGCAGTTATGTGGGACGCGAGCAGTACTTC
NA,TRBV11-2,once,TRBJ1-2,CASSGTGGVYGYTF,TGTGCCAGCAGCGGCACTGGGGGGGTCTATGGCTACACCTTC
TRBD1,TRBV28,NA,TRBJ2-7,CASSPGTGVIEQYF,TGTGCCAGCAGTCCCGGGACAGGGGTTATTGAGCAGTACTTC
NA,TRBV6-1,NA,TRBJ2-4,CASSELADLAKNIQYF,TGTGCCAGCAGTGAATTGGCAGACTTAGCCAAAAACATTCAGTACTTC
TRBD2,TRBV29-1,NA,TRBJ2-7,CSASGGMARSSYEQYF,TGCAGCGCATCGGGAGGCATGGCCAGGAGCTCCTACGAGCAGTACTTC
NA,TRBV19,once,TRBJ2-1,CASSKSGTLSYNEQFF,TGTGCCAGTAGTAAATCGGGGACCCTCTCCTACAATGAGCAGTTCTTC
NA,TRBV2,once,TRBJ1-5,CALGPDSNQPQHF,TGTGCCTTAGGGCCGGATAGCAATCAGCCCCAGCATTTT
NA,TRBV11-2,NA,TRBJ2-5,CASSNSHQETQYF,TGTGCCAGCAGCAACAGCCACCAAGAGACCCAGTACTTC
NA,TRBV6-1,NA,TRBJ2-3,CASSRASVQDTQYF,TGTGCCAGCAGTCGGGCTAGCGTGCAAGATACGCAGTATTTT
NA,TRBV5-1,NA,TRBJ2-7,CASSLGDYEQYF,TGCGCCAGCAGCCTGGGGGATTACGAGCAGTACTTC
NA,TRBV5-8,NA,TRBJ1-4,CASSLLQGAFFNEKLFF,TGTGCCAGCAGCTTACTACAAGGGGCGTTTTTTAATGAAAAACTGTTTTTT
NA,TRBV5-1,NA,TRBJ2-7,CASSLGALRSYEQYF,TGCGCCAGCAGCTTGGGGGCCTTAAGATCCTACGAGCAGTACTTC
NA,TRBV6-1,NA,TRBJ2-7,CASSPRERDIYEQYF,TGTGCCAGCAGTCCGCGGGAGCGGGACATCTACGAGCAGTACTTC